This T cell receptor beta chain came from a study of shared clonotypes between healthy human individuals. Study findings and constraints: Among donors, clonotype sharing was expected to be affected by sequencing depth.

A remark on this clone: Its antigen is not identified.

Measured with immunoSEQ multiplex PCR; TCRdb has only the in-frame clones, and not every one. The sample shows 2 million or so clones, 90% to 95% of them seen only once. Germline V gene lookup returns CDR1 SQVTM and CDR2 ANQGSEA. This CDR3 is 11 amino acids long. The V end was cut by 4 bases, the J end by 4 bases, with 6 bases between. This receptor was taken from a man younger than 35 in good health. V and J are TRBV29-1 and TRBJ2-3; D gene uncertain. Material for sequencing was naive CD4+ T cells sorted from blood. Subset given: CD45RA+ positively selected. This chain's CDR3 is CSVAPADTQYF. CDR3 DNA: TGCAGCGTTGCCCCGGCAGATACGCAGTATTTT.